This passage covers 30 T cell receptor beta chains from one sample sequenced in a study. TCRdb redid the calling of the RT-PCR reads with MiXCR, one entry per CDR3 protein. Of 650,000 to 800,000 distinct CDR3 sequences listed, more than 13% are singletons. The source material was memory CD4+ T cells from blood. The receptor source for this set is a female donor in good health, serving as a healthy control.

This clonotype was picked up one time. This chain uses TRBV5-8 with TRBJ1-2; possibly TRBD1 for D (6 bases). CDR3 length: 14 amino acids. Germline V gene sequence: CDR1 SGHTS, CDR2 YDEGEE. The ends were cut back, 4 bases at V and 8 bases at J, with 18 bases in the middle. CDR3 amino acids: CASSRRTEPKGYTF. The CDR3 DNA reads TGTGCCAGCAGCCGCCGGACAGAGCCAAAGGGCTACACCTTC. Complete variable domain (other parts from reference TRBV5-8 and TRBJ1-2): EAGVTQSPTHLIKTRGQQATLRCSPISGHTSVYWYQQALGLGLQFLLWYDEGEERNRGNFPPRFSGRQFPNYSSELNVNALELEDSALYLCASSRRTEPKGYTFGSGTRLTVV.

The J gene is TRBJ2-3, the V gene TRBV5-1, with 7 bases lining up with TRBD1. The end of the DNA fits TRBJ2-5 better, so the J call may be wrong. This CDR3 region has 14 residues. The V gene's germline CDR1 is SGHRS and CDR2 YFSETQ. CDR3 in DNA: TGCGCCAGCAGCCCGGGACAGTCGGGCGAGACCCAGTACTTC. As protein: CASSPGQSGETQYF.

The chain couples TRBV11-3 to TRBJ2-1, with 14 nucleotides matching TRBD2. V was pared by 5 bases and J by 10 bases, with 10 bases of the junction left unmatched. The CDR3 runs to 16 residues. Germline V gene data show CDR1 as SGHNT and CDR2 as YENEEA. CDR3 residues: CASSISGLAGGQEQFF. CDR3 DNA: TGTGCCAGCAGCATCTCCGGACTAGCGGGAGGACAGGAGCAGTTCTTC.

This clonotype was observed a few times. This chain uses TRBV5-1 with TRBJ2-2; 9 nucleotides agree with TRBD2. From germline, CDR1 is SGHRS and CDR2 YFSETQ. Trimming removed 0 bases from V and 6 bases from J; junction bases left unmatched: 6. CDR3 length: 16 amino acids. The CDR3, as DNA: TGCGCCAGCAGCTTGGTAGGCGGGAGGGCCGCCGGGGAGCTGTTTTTT. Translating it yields CASSLVGGRAAGELFF.

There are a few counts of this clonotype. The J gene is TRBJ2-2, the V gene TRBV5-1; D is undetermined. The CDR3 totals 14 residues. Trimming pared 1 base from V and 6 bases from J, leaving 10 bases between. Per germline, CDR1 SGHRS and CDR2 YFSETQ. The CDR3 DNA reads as TGCGCCAGCAGCTTGATCCCGGGTCCCGGGGAGCTGTTTTTT. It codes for CASSLIPGPGELFF.

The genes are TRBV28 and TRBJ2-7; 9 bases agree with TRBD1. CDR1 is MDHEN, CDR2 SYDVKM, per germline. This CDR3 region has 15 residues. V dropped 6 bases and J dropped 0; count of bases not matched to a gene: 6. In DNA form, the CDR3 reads TGTGCCAGCAGATCCGACAGGGGGTCCTCCTACGAGCAGTACTTC. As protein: CASRSDRGSSYEQYF.

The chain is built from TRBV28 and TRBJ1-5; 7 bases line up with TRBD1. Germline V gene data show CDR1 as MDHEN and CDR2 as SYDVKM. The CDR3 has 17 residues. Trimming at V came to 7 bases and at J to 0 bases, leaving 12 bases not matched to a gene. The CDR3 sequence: CASIAGQAAYSNQPQHF. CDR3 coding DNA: TGTGCCAGCATTGCTGGACAGGCCGCGTATAGCAATCAGCCCCAGCATTTT.

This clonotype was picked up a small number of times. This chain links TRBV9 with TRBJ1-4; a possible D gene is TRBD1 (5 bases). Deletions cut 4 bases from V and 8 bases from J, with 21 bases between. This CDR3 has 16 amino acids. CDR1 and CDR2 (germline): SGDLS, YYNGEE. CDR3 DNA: TGTGCCAGCAGCCCCCAGAAGCGGACAAGCGAGGAAAAACTGTTTTTT. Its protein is CASSPQKRTSEEKLFF.

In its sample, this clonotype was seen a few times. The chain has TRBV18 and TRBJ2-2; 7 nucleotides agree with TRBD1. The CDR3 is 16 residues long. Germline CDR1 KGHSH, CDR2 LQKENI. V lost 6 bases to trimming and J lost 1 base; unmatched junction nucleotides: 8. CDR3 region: CASSPTDRQNTGELFF. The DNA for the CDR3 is TGTGCCAGCTCCCCTACGGACAGGCAGAACACCGGGGAGCTGTTTTTT.

CDR3 DNA: TGCGCCAGCAGCAGGAGGGGCGGTCTAAATTCACCCCTCCACTTT. It encodes CASSRRGGLNSPLHF. The chain joins TRBV5-1 to TRBJ1-6; a weak D match, TRBD1 (5 bases). There are 15 residues in the CDR3. V was shortened by 4 bases and J by 7 bases, with 15 bases between the two germline ends. CDR1 and CDR2 (germline): SGHRS, YFSETQ.

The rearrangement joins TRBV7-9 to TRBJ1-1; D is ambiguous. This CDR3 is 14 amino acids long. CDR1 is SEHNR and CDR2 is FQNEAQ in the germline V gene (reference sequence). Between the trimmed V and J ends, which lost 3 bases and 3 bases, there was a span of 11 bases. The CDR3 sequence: CASSLIGMDTEAFF. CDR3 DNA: TGTGCCAGCAGCTTGATTGGGATGGACACTGAAGCTTTCTTT.

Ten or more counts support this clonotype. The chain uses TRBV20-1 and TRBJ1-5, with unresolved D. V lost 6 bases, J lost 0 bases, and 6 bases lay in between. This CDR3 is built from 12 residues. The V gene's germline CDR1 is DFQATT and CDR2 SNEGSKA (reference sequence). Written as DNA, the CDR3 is TGCAGTGCCTTGGTTAGCAATCAGCCCCAGCATTTT. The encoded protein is CSALVSNQPQHF.

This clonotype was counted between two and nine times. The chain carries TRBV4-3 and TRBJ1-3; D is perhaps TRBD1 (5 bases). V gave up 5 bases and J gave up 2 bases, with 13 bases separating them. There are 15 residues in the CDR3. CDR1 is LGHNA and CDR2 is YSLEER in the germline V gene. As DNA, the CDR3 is TGCGCCAGCAGCGAGACAGTAGGTGCTGGAAACACCATATATTTT. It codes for CASSETVGAGNTIYF.

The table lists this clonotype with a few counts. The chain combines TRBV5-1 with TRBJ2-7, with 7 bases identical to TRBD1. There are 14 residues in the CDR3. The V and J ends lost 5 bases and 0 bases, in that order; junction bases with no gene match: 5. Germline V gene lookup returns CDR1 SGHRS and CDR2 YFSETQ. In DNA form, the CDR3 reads TGCGCCAGCAGAAAACAGGGGAGCTCCTACGAGCAGTACTTC. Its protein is CASRKQGSSYEQYF.

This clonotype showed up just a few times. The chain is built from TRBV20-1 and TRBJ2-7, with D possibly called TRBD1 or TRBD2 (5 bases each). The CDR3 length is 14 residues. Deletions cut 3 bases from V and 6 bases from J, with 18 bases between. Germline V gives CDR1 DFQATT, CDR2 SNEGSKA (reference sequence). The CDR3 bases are TGCAGTGCTAGTGTCATGGGACGGGGTGGCGAGCAGTACTTC. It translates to CSASVMGRGGEQYF.

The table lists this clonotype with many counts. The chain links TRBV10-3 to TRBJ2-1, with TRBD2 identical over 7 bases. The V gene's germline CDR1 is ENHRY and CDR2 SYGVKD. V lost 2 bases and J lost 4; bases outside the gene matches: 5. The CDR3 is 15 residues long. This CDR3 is CAISEGGSLYNEQFF. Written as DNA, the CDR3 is TGTGCCATCAGTGAGGGCGGGAGCTTATACAATGAGCAGTTCTTC.

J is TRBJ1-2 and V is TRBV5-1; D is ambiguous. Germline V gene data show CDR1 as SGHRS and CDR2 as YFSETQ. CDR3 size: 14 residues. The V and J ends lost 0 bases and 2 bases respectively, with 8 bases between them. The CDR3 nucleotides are TGCGCCAGCAGCTTGGTGGCGTTCAACTATGGCTACACCTTC. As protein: CASSLVAFNYGYTF.

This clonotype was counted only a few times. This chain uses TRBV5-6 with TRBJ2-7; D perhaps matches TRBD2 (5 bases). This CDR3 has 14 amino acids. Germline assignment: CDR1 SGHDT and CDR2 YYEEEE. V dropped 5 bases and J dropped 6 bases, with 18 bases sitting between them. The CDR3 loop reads CASRELVGTLEQYF. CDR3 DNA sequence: TGTGCCAGCAGGGAACTAGTAGGTACTCTCGAGCAGTACTTC. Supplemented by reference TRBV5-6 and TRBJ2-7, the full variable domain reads DAGVTQSPTHLIKTRGQQVTLRCSPKSGHDTVSWYQQALGQGPQFIFQYYEEEERQRGNFPDRFSGHQFPNYSSELNVNALLLGDSALYLCASRELVGTLEQYFGPGTRLTVT.

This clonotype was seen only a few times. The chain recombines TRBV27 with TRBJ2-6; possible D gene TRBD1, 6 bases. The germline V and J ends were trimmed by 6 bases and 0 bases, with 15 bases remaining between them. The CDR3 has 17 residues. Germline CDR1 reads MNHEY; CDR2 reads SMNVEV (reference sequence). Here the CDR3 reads CASSTHQQGSGANVLTF. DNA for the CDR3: TGTGCCAGCAGCACCCATCAACAGGGCTCTGGGGCCAACGTCCTGACTTTC.

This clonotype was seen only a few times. The CDR3 sequence is CASRGTGTASLEAFF. The DNA of the CDR3 is TGTGCCAGCAGGGGTACCGGGACAGCCTCCCTTGAAGCTTTCTTT. The chain carries TRBV6-6 and TRBJ1-1; 7 bases fit TRBD1. After removal of 6 bases from V and 7 bases from J, the junction contained 14 bases not matched to a gene. Germline V gene lookup returns CDR1 MNHNY and CDR2 SVGAGI (reference sequence). The CDR3 has 15 residues.

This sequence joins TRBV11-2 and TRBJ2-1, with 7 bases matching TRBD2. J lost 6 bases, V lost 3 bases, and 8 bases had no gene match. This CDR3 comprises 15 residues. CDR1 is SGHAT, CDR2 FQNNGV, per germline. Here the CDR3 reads CASSFSGSSGNEQFF. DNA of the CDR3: TGTGCCAGCAGCTTTAGCGGGTCCTCCGGCAATGAGCAGTTCTTC.

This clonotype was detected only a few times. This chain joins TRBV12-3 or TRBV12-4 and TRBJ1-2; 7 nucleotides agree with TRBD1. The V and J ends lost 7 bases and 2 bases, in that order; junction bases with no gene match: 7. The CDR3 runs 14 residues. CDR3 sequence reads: CASIPTGQNYGYTF. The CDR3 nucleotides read TGTGCCAGCATCCCGACAGGGCAGAACTATGGCTACACCTTC.

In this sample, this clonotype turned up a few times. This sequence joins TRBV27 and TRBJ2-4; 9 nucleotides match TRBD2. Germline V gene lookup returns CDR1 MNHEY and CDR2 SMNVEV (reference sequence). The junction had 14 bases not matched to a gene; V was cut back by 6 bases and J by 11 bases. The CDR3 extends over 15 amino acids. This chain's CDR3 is CASSSAGGRLNVQYF. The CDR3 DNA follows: TGTGCCAGCAGCTCGGCGGGAGGGCGGTTGAATGTTCAGTACTTC.

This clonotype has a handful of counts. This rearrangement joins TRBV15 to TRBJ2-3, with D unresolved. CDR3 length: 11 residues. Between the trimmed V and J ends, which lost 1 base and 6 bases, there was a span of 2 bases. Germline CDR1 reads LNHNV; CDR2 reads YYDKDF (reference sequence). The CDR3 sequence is CATSRGDTQYF. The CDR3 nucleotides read TGTGCCACCAGCAGAGGGGATACGCAGTATTTT.

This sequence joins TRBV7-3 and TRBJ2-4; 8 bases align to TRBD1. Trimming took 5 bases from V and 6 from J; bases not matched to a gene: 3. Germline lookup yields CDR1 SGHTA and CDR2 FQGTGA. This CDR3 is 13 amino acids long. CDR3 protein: CASSPGQGNIQYF. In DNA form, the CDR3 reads TGTGCCAGCAGCCCCGGACAGGGAAACATTCAGTACTTC.

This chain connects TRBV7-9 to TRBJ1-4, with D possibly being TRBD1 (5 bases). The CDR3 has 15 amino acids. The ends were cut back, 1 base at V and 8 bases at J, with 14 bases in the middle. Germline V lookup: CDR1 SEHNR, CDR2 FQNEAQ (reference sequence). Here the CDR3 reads CASSLGGRETEKLFF. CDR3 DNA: TGTGCCAGCAGCTTAGGAGGCAGGGAGACGGAAAAACTGTTTTTT.

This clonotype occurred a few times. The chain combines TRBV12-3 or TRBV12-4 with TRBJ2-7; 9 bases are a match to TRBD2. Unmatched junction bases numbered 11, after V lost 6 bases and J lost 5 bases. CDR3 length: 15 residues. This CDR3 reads CASSSWLAGLNEQYF. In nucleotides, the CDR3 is TGTGCCAGCAGCTCCTGGCTAGCGGGATTGAACGAGCAGTACTTC.

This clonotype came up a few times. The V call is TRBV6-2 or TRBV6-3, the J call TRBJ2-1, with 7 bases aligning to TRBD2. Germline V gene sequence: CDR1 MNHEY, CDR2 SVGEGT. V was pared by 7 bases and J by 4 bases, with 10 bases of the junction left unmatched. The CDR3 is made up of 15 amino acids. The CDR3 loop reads CASKRLAETYNEQFF. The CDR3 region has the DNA TGTGCCAGCAAGCGTCTAGCGGAGACGTACAATGAGCAGTTCTTC.

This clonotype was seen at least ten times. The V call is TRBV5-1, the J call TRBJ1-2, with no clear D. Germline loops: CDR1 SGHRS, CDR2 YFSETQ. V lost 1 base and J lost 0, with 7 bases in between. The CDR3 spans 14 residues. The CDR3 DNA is TGCGCCAGCAGCTTGTCAGATGCTAACTATGGCTACACCTTC. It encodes CASSLSDANYGYTF.

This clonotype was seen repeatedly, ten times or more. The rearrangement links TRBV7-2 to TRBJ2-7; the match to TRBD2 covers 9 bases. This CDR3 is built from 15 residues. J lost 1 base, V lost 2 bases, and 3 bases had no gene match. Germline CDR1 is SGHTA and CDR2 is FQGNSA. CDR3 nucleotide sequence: TGTGCCAGCAGCTTATACCTAGCGGGGTCCTACGAGCAGTACTTC. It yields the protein CASSLYLAGSYEQYF.